Shown below are 20 T cell receptor beta chains from a single sample sequenced in a study of CXCR3-negative and CXCR3-positive naive CD8 T cells. 5' RACE that incorporated UMI labels was used to prepare the TRB cDNA libraries. From its re-call of the 5' RACE reads, TCRdb lists each CDR3 protein once, without DNA. The sample table includes some 41,000 distinct CDR3 sequences. What was sequenced was naive CXCR3- CD8+ T cells from blood. Subset specified: CD45RO-CCR7+CD27+CD95- naive CD8+ T cells lacking CXCR3 (TNR3-). The receptors stem from a human donor in good health. Some clones in this sample may be carry-over from other donors' samples.

This rearrangement joins TRBV19 to TRBJ2-7. Germline lookup yields CDR1 LNHDA and CDR2 SQIVND (reference sequence). The CDR3 has 13 residues. The CDR3 reads CASTEDSSYEQYF. The whole variable domain, remainder taken from reference TRBV19 and TRBJ2-7, is DGGITQSPKYLFRKEGQNVTLSCEQNLNHDAMYWYRQDPGQGLRLIYYSQIVNDFQKGDIAEGYSVSREKKESFPLTVTSAQKNPTAFYLCASTEDSSYEQYFGPGTRLTVT.

The V and J genes are TRBV29-1 and TRBJ1-5. In germline, CDR1 is SQVTM, CDR2 ANQGSEA. This CDR3 is 13 amino acids long. CDR3 sequence: CSVATEFNQPQHF.

This clonotype is labeled medium-sized (0.01 to 0.1%) based on frequency. This rearrangement joins TRBV20-1 to TRBJ2-1; TCRdb outputs TRBD1, but without DNA this stays unchecked. Germline values: CDR1 DFQATT, CDR2 SNEGSKA (reference sequence). The CDR3 is 12 residues long. This chain's CDR3 is CRTSGGYNEQFF.

V and J are TRBV4-3 and TRBJ1-1; TCRdb gives TRBD1 as the D gene, but with no DNA this cannot be confirmed. Looked up from germline, CDR1 is LGHNA and CDR2 is YSLEER. The CDR3 loop spans 17 amino acids. This CDR3 reads CASSQDRRGERNTEAFF.

The V and J genes are TRBV29-1 and TRBJ2-2; TCRdb returns TRBD2, unconfirmable since there is no DNA. The CDR3 totals 14 residues. Germline CDR1 reads SQVTM; CDR2 reads ANQGSEA. The CDR3 loop is CSAAGTSNTGELFF.

The J gene is TRBJ2-7, the V gene TRBV27. The germline gives CDR1 MNHEY, CDR2 SMNVEV (reference sequence). The CDR3 length is 13 residues. This chain's CDR3 is CASSFLASYEQYF.

The rearrangement links TRBV28 to TRBJ2-2. The CDR3 runs to 12 residues. Per the germline V gene, CDR1 is MDHEN and CDR2 is SYDVKM. Here the CDR3 reads CASSLATQELFF.

The chain carries TRBV27 and TRBJ2-7. CDR1 and CDR2 (germline): MNHEY, SMNVEV (reference sequence). This CDR3 region has 15 residues. The chain's CDR3 is CASSYFASRIHEQYF.

V gene TRBV11-2 combines with J gene TRBJ2-5; TCRdb reports TRBD2, a call that lacks DNA to check it against. The germline gives CDR1 SGHAT, CDR2 FQNNGV. The CDR3 loop spans 16 amino acids. The CDR3 sequence is CASSYQEGGSSETQYF.

This chain links TRBV12-3 or TRBV12-4 with TRBJ1-5; TCRdb returns TRBD1, unconfirmable since there is no DNA. The CDR3 contains 14 residues. Here the CDR3 reads CASSLDRGPQPQHF.

The chain couples TRBV29-1 to TRBJ2-7; TCRdb outputs TRBD1, but without DNA this stays unchecked. The CDR3 spans 15 residues. Looked up from germline, CDR1 is SQVTM and CDR2 is ANQGSEA. The CDR3 here is CSVEERGQGIYEQYF.

The CDR3 reads CASRETRSSYNEQFF. This sequence joins TRBV2 and TRBJ2-1. The CDR3 has 15 amino acids. Per the germline V gene, CDR1 is SNHLY and CDR2 is FYNNEI. Full variable domain (missing parts from reference TRBV2 and TRBJ2-1): EPEVTQTPSHQVTQMGQEVILRCVPISNHLYFYWYRQILGQKVEFLVSFYNNEISEKSEIFDDQFSVERPDGSNFTLKIRSTKLEDSAMYFCASRETRSSYNEQFFGPGTRLTVL.

The rearrangement uses TRBV11-2 and TRBJ2-5; lacking DNA, the TRBD2 call made by TCRdb goes unchecked. The CDR3 extends over 15 amino acids. Germline CDR1 SGHAT, CDR2 FQNNGV. CDR3 amino acids: CASSFWTSGEETQYF.

V is TRBV21-1 and J is TRBJ1-5; TCRdb selects TRBD1, and the lack of DNA leaves this call unchecked. TRBV21-1 corresponds to a pseudogene. The CDR3 totals 16 residues. The CDR3 is CASSPPCGRSNQPQHF.

The gene calls are TRBV7-8 and TRBJ2-3. The CDR3 loop spans 13 amino acids. Germline CDR1 and CDR2: SGHVS and FQNEAQ. This chain's CDR3 is CASSLVSTDTQYF. Complete variable domain (other parts from reference TRBV7-8 and TRBJ2-3): GAGVSQSPRYKVAKRGQDVALRCDPISGHVSLFWYQQALGQGPEFLTYFQNEAQLDKSGLPSDRFFAERPEGSVSTLKIQRTQQEDSAVYLCASSLVSTDTQYFGPGTRLTVL.

This chain connects TRBV4-3 to TRBJ2-7. The CDR3 is 14 residues long. Per the germline V gene, CDR1 is LGHNA and CDR2 is YSLEER. CDR3 sequence: CASSQDTSSYEQYF.

The CDR3 sequence is CASSNRDSQETQYF. The chain carries TRBV7-9 and TRBJ2-5; the TCRdb call, TRBD1, lacks DNA for checking. Germline assignment: CDR1 SEHNR and CDR2 FQNEAQ (reference sequence). The CDR3 is 14 residues long.

The chain recombines TRBV4-3 with TRBJ1-1. This CDR3 contains 16 residues. The germline V gene encodes CDR1 LGHNA and CDR2 YSLEER. CDR3 region: CASSQVASMEGTEAFF.

The CDR3 spells CASSLGVDPETQYF. This chain joins TRBV5-4 and TRBJ2-5. Germline-derived CDR1 and CDR2 are SGHNT and YYREEE (reference sequence). There are 14 residues in the CDR3.

The V and J genes are TRBV29-1 and TRBJ2-1; the TRBD1 assignment by TCRdb is unverifiable without DNA. Germline assignment: CDR1 SQVTM and CDR2 ANQGSEA. This CDR3 is 12 amino acids long. The chain's CDR3 is CSVEEGGLGQFF.